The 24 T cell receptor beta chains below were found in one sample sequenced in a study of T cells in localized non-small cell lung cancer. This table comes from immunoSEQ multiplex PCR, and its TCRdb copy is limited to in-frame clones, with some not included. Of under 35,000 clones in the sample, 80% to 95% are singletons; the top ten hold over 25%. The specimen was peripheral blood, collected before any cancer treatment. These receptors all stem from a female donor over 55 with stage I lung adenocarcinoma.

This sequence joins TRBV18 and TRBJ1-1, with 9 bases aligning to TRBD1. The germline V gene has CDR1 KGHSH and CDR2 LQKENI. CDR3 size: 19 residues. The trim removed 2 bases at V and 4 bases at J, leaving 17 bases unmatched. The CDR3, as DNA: TGTGCCAGCTCACCAGTGAGACCCGGGACAGGGCGCGGTGGCACTGAAGCTTTCTTT. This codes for CASSPVRPGTGRGGTEAFF.

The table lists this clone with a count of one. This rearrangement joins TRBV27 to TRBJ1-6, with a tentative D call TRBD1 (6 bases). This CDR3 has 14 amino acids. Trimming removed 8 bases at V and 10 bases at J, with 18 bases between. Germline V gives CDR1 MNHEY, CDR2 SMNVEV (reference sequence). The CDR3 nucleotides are TGTGCCAGCCGCCGAGGGGGGCTTGAGTCACCCCTCCACTTT. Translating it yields CASRRGGLESPLHF.

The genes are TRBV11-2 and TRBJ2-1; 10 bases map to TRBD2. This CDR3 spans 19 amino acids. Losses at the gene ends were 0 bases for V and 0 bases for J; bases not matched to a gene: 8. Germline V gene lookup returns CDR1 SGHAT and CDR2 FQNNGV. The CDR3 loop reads CASSLDFSGGMSSYNEQFF. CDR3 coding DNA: TGTGCCAGCAGCTTAGACTTTAGCGGGGGGATGAGCTCCTACAATGAGCAGTTCTTC.

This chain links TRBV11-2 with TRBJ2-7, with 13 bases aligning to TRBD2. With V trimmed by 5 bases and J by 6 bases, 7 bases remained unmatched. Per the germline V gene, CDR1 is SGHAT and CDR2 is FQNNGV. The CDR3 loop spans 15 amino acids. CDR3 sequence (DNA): TGTGCCAGCAGCCCTACTAGCGGGAGGGCAATCGAGCAGTACTTC. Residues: CASSPTSGRAIEQYF.

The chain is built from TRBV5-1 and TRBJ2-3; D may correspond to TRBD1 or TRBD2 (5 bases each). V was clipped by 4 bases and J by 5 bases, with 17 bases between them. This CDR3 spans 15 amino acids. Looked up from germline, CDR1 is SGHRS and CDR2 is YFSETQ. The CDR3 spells CASSHGEGRQDTQYF. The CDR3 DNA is TGCGCCAGCAGCCACGGAGAGGGGCGCCAAGATACGCAGTATTTT. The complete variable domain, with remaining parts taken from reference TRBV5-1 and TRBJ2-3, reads KAGVTQTPRYLIKTRGQQVTLSCSPISGHRSVSWYQQTPGQGLQFLFEYFSETQRNKGNFPGRFSGRQFSNSRSEMNVSTLELGDSALYLCASSHGEGRQDTQYFGPGTRLTVL.

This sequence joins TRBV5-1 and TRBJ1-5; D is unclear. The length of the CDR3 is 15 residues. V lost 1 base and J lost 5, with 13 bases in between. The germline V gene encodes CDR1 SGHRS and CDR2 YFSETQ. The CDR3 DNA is TGCGCCAGCAGCTTGTTGGGTATTAAGGATCAGCCCCAGCATTTT. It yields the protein CASSLLGIKDQPQHF.

DNA of the CDR3: TGCGCCACCAAGCGGGAGCGCAGCACAGATACGCAGTATTTT. Translating it yields CATKRERSTDTQYF. V is TRBV5-1 and J is TRBJ2-3; 8 bases are a match to TRBD2. J lost 0 bases, V lost 9 bases, and 6 bases had no gene match. The length of the CDR3 is 14 residues. Germline values: CDR1 SGHRS, CDR2 YFSETQ.

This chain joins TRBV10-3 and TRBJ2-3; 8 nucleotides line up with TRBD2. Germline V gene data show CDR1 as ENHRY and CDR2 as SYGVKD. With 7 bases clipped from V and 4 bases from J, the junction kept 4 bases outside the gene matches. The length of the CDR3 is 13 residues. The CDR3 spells CAITTGGADTQYF. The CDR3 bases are TGTGCCATCACCACCGGGGGGGCAGATACGCAGTATTTT.

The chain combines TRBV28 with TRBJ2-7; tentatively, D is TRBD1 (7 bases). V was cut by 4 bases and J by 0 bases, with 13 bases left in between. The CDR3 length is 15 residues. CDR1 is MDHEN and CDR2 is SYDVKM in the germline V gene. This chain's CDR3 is CASSSQGGGSYEQYF. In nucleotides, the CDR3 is TGTGCCAGCAGTTCTCAGGGGGGAGGCTCCTACGAGCAGTACTTC.

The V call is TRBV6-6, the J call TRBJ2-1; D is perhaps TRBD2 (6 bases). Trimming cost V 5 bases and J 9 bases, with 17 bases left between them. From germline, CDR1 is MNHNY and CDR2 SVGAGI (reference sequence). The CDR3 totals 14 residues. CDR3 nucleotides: TGTGCCAGCAGTGAGGGAGGTTTTCGGGCTGAGCAGTTCTTC. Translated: CASSEGGFRAEQFF.

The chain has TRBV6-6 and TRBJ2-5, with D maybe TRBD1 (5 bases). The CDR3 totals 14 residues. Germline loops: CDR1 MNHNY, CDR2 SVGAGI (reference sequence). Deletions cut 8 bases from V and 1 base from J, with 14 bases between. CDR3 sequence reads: CASSGWEFQETQYF. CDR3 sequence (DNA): TGTGCCAGCTCAGGGTGGGAATTCCAAGAGACCCAGTACTTC.

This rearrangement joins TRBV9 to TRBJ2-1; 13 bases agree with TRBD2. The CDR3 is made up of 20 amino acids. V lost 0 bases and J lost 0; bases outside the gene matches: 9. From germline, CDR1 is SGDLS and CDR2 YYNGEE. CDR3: CASSVEGLAGSYPSYNEQFF. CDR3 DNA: TGTGCCAGCAGCGTAGAGGGACTAGCGGGATCCTACCCCTCCTACAATGAGCAGTTCTTC.

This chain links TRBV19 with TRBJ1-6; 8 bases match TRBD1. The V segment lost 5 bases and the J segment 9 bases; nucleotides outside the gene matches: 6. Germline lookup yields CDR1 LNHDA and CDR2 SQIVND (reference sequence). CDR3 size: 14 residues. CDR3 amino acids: CASSDAGTGSPLHF. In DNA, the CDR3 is TGTGCCAGTAGTGACGCCGGGACAGGTTCACCCCTCCACTTT.

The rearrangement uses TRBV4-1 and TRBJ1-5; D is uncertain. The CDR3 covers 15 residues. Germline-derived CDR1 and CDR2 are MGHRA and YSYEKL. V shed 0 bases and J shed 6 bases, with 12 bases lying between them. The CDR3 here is CASSQDRGNGQPQHF. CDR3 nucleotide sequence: TGCGCCAGCAGCCAAGATCGGGGAAACGGTCAGCCCCAGCATTTT.

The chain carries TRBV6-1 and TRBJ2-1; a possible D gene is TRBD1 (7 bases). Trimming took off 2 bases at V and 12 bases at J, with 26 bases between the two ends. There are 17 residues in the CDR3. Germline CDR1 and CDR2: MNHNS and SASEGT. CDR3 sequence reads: CASSERKGGVHPGVQFF. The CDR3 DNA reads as TGTGCCAGCAGTGAACGGAAAGGGGGCGTCCATCCGGGGGTGCAGTTCTTC.

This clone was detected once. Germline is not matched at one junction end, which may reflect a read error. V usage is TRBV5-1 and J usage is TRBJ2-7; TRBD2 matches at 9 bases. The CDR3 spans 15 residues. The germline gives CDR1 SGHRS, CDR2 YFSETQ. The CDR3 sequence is CVSSLLAGISYEQYF. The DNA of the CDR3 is TGCGTCAGCAGCTTGCTAGCGGGAATTTCCTACGAGCAGTACTTC. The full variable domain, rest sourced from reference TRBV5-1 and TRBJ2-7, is KAGVTQTPRYLIKTRGQQVTLSCSPISGHRSVSWYQQTPGQGLQFLFEYFSETQRNKGNFPGRFSGRQFSNSRSEMNVSTLELGDSALYLCVSSLLAGISYEQYFGPGTRLTVT.

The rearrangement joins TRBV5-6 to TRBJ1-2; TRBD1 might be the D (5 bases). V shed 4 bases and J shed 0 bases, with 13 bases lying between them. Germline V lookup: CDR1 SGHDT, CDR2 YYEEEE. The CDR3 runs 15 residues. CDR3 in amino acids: CASSRRQLSNYGYTF. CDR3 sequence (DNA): TGTGCCAGCAGCCGGCGACAGTTATCTAACTATGGCTACACCTTC.

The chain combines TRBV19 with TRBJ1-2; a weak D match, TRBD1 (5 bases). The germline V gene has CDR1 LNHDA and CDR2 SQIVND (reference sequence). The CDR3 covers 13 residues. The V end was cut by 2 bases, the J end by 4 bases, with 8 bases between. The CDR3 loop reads CASSIQGGYGYTF. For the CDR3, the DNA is TGTGCCAGTAGTATACAGGGTGGCTATGGCTACACCTTC.

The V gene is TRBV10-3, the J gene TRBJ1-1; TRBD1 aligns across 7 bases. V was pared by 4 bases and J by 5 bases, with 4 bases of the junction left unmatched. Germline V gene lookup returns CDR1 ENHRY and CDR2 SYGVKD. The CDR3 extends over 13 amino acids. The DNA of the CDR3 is TGTGCCATCAGTGGACAGGGCGGGACTGAAGCTTTCTTT. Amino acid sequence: CAISGQGGTEAFF.

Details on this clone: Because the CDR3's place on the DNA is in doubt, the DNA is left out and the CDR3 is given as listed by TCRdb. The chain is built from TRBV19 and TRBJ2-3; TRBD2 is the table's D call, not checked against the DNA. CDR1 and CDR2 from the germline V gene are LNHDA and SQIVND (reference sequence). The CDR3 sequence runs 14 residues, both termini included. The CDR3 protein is CASTSGRSADTQYF.

CDR3 nucleotides: TGCAGCGTCTACCTCTCTTGGGGAAGCGGAGACACAGATACGCAGTATTTT. Residues: CSVYLSWGSGDTDTQYF. The chain joins TRBV29-1 to TRBJ2-3; possible D gene TRBD2, 5 bases. Germline V gives CDR1 SQVTM, CDR2 ANQGSEA. V lost 6 bases and J 2 bases, leaving 24 bases between the germline ends. The CDR3 sequence is 17 residues long.

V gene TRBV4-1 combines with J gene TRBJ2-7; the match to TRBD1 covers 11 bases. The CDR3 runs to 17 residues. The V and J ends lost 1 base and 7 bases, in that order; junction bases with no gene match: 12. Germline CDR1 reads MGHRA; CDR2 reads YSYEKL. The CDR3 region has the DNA TGCGCCAGCAGCCAAGCTTCTTCAGGACAGGGGGCGAGGGAGCAGTACTTC. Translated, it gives CASSQASSGQGAREQYF.

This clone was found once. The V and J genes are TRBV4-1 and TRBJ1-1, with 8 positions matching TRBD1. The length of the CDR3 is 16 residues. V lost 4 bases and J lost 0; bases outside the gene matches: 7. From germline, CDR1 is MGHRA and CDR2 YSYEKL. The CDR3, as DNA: TGCGCCAGCAGCCGCTTGGGACAGGAGTTGAACACTGAAGCTTTCTTT. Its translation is CASSRLGQELNTEAFF.

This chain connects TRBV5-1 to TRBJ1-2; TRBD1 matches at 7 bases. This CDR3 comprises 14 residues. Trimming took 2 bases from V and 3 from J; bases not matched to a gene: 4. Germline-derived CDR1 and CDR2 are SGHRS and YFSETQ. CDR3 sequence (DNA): TGCGCCAGCAGCTTTACGACAGGGTACTATGGCTACACCTTC. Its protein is CASSFTTGYYGYTF.